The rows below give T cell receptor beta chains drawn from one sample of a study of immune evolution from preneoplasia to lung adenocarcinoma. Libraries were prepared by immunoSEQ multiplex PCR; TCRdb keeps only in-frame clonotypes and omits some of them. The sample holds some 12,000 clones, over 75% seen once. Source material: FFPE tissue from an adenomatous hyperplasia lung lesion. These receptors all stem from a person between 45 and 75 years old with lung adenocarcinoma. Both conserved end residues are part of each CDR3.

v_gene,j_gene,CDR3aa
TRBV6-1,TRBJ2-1,CASRLGLASLYEQFF
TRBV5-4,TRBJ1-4,CASSEGHLNEKLFF
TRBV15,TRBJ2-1,CATSRDRRAYNEQFF
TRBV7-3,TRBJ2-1,CASSSTGDNEQFF
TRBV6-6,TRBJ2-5,CASNPSGGGETQYF
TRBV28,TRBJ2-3,CASRRRPSGRPDTQYF
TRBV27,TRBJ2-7,CASRRDPGPYEQYF
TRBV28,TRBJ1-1,CASRLQNRRSWTFF
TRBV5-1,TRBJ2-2,CASSATVTGDTGELFF
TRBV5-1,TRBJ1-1,CASSLERPTVTEAFF
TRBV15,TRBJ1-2,CATSVPGRTNYGYTF
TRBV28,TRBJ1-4,CASSLGATNEKLFF
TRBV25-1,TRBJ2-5,CASSELDRGQETQYF
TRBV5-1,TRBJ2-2,CASSSGDRGLALTGELFF
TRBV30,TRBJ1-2,CAWSVPLSQYMYGYTF
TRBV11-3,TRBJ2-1,CASSAPWAGGHNEQFF
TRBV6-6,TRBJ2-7,CASRGTSGITYEQYF
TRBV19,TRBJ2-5,CASSGGAGQETQYF
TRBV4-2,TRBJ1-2,CASSQNLEYGYTF
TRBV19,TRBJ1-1,CASQTQPNTEAFF
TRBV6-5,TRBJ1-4,CASRDGENEKLFF
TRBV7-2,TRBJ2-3,CASAQGTGAARTDTQYF
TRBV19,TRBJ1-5,CASSIDGQGRQPQHF
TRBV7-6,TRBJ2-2,CASSLAGETSTGELFF
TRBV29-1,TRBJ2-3,CSVVLPADTQYF
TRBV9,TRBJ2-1,CASSPRLAGGLAALLDEQFF
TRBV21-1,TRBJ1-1,CASSKGGARNTEAFF
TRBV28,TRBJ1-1,CASSGGTGNTEAFF
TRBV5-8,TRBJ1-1,CASSLTTRPTEAFF
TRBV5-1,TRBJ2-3,CASSLGLASTDTQYF
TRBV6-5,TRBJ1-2,CASSDRNYGYTF
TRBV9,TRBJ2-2,CASSVALANTGELFF
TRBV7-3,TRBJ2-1,CASSSSPSSYNEQFF
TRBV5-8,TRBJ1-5,CASSPGTGRSGQPQHF
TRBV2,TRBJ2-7,CASSLAANSYEQYF
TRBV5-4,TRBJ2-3,CASSRDTDTQYF
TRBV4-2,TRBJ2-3,CASSPTTVSTDTQYF
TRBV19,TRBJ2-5,CASSIGGSGSETQYF
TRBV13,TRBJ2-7,CASRSGGYEQYF
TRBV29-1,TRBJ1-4,CSAGGGEKLFF
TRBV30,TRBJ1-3,CAWSSGERDSGNTIYF
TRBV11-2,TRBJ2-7,CASSTVGTYEQYF
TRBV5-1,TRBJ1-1,CASSFGLEAFF
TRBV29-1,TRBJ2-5,CSVCWTGQETQYF